Here is one T cell receptor beta chain with its context. Its antigen remains unidentified. In the sorted-subset replicate PCRs, 150 to 250 ng DNA, 29,000 or so T cell genomes, was used. Measured with immunoSEQ multiplex PCR; TCRdb has only the in-frame clones, and not every one. Here the sample spans about 2.4 million clones, approximately 93% being singletons. This entry is derived from a study of shared clonotypes between healthy human individuals. Across the study: Used for every donor were three CD4 naive, three CD4 memory, two CD8 naive and one CD8 memory plate.

CDR3 size: 15 residues. Germline-derived CDR1 and CDR2 are SGHTA and FQGTGA. The V and J ends lost 4 bases and 4 bases, in that order; junction bases with no gene match: 6. Study observations and caveats: Generally, naive subsets (rather than memory subsets) showed larger estimated richness. Some clonotypes were shared by all four sorted-subset donors, while others were not shared. The non-shared ones had lower generation probabilities than the shared ones.

The sample taken for sequencing was naive CD4+ T cells from PBMCs. As for subset: CD45RA+ positively selected. This clonotype originated in a young man in good health. Some clones in this sample may be carry-over from other donors' samples. The chain links TRBV7-3 to TRBJ2-2, with 7 bases that match TRBD1. The CDR3 here is CASSSYDRVTGELFF. For the CDR3, the DNA is TGTGCCAGCAGCTCATATGACAGGGTCACCGGGGAGCTGTTTTTT.